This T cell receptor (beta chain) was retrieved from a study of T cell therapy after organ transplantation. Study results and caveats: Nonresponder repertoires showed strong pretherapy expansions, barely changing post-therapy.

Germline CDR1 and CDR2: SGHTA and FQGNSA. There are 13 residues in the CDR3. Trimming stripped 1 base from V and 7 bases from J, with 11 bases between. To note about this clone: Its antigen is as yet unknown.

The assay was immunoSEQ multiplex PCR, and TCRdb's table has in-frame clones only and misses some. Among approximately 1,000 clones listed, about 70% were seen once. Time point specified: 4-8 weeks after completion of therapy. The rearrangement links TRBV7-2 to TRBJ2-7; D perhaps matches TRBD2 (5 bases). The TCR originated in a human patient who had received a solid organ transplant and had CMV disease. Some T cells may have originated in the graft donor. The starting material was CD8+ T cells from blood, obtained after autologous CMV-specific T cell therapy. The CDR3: CASSLGSGGEQYF. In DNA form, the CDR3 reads TGTGCCAGCAGCTTAGGGTCAGGCGGGGAGCAGTACTTC.